The TCR beta chain under discussion was sequenced for a study of T cell changes during pregnancy in multiple sclerosis. This clone showed up just once. V lost 5 bases and J lost 4; bases outside the gene matches: 5. CDR1 is MNHEY and CDR2 is SMNVEV in the germline V gene (reference sequence). The CDR3 has 14 amino acids. Data came from immunoSEQ multiplex PCR; TCRdb stores just in-frame clones and leaves some out. The sample holds about 92,000 clones, more than 85% seen once. The clonotype comes from a female donor with multiple sclerosis, enrolled in a pregnancy study. The chain carries TRBV27 and TRBJ2-1, with TRBD2 identical over 7 bases. This sample comprised peripheral blood, obtained in the first trimester of pregnancy. The CDR3, as DNA: TGTGCCAGCAGTCCCCGGGGGGTTTACAATGAGCAGTTCTTC. This codes for CASSPRGVYNEQFF.